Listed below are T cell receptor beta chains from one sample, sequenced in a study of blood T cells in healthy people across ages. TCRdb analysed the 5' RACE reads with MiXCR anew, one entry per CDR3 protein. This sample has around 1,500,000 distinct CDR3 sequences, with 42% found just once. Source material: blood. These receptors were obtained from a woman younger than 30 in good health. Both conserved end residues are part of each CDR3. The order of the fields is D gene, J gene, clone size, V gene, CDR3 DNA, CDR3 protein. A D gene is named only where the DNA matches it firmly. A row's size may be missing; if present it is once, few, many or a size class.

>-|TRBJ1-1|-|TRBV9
TGTGCCAGCAGCGAGACAGCCCGGGACACTGAAGCTTTCTTT
CASSETARDTEAFF
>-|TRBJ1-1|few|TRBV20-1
TGCAGTGCCAGCCGGGGTGTAGTCACTGAAGCTTTCTTT
CSASRGVVTEAFF
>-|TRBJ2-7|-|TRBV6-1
TGTGCCAGCAGTGAAAGCCTATATTCGACAGGATTCTCCTACGAGCAGTACTTC
CASSESLYSTGFSYEQYF
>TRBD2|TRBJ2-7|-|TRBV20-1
TGCAGTGCTAGCCCTAGCGGACTCTACAATGAGCAGTACTTC
CSASPSGLYNEQYF
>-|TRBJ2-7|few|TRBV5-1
TGCGCCAGCAGCCCAAAAAGGGGACCCTACGAGCAGTACTTC
CASSPKRGPYEQYF
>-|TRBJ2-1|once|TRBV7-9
TGTGCCAGCAGCTTGGATGAGACCCAGTTCTTC
CASSLDETQFF
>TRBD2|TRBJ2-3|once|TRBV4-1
TGCGCCAGCAGCCAATCGGCTAGCGGGACTAACACAGATACGCAGTATTTT
CASSQSASGTNTDTQYF
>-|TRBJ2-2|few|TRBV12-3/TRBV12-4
TGTGCCAGCAGTTTCCTGGCCGGGGAGCTGTTTTTT
CASSFLAGELFF
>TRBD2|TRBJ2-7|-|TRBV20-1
TGCAGTGCTAGAGTCTATCGAAGCGGGGGATCCTACGAGCAGTACTTC
CSARVYRSGGSYEQYF
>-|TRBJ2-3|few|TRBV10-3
TGTGCCATCAGTGGAGGGGGGGATACGCAGTATTTT
CAISGGGDTQYF
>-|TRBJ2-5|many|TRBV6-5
TGCGCCAGCAGTGCAGGGAACCAAGAGACCCAGTACTTC
CASSAGNQETQYF
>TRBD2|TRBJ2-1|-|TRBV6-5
TGTGCCAGCAGTTCGCCTAGCGGGATAGCTGAGCAGTTCTTC
CASSSPSGIAEQFF
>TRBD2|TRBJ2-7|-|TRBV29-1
TGCAGCGTTGGGCTTGGCGGGAGTTCATACAATGAGCAGTACTTC
CSVGLGGSSYNEQYF
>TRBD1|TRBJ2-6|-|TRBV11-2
TGTGCCAGCAGCTTAGGCACAGGGGAAGGGGCCAACGTCCTGACTTTC
CASSLGTGEGANVLTF
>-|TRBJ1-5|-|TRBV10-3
TGTGCCATCAGTGAGTCGGGTTCGACAGATAGCAATCAGCCCCAGCATTTT
CAISESGSTDSNQPQHF
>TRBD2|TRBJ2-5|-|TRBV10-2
TGCGCCAGCAGTGAGGTCGAGCGGGAGGCGCAAGAGACCCAGTACTTC
CASSEVEREAQETQYF
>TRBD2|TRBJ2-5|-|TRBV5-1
TGCGCCAGCAGTACTAGCGGGATGGAAGAGACCCAGTACTTC
CASSTSGMEETQYF
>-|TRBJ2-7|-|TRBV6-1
TGTGCCAGCAGTGAAGGGCCGATATACGAGCAGTACTTC
CASSEGPIYEQYF
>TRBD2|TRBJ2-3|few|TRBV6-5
TGTGCCAGCAGTTCCCGGATCCGAAACGGGAGGGAGTATACGCAGTATTTT
CASSSRIRNGREYTQYF
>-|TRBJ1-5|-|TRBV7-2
TGTGCCAGCAGCTTATCGTCGGCCCAGCCCCAGCATTTT
CASSLSSAQPQHF
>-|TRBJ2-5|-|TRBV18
TGTGCCAGCTCACCACCGATGGAGGGACATGAGCAGTACTTC
CASSPPMEGHEQYF
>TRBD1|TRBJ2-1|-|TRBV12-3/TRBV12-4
TGTGCCAGCAACCTTGGACAGGGGAGGGGGGATGAGCAGTTCTTC
CASNLGQGRGDEQFF
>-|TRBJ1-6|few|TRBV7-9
TGTGCCAGCAGCTACTCAACTACAGGGACTAATTCACCCCTCCACTTT
CASSYSTTGTNSPLHF
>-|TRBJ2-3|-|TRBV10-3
TGTGCCATCACACAGGGAGGGGCAGATACGCAGTATTTT
CAITQGGADTQYF
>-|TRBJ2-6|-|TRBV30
TGTGCCTGGGTCGAAGCCAACGTCCTGACTTTC
CAWVEANVLTF
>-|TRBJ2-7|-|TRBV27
TGTGCCAGTCGCATCCAAGGGGCGGTTGAGCAGTACTTC
CASRIQGAVEQYF
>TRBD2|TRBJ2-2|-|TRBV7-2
TGTGCCAGCAGCTACCCGAGACTAGCGGGTAGACCCGGGGAGCTGTTTTTT
CASSYPRLAGRPGELFF
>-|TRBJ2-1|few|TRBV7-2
TGTGCCAGCAGCTTATTACGAGGTTATGAGCAGTTCTTC
CASSLLRGYEQFF
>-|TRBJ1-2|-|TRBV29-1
TGCAGTGTCCGAGGGCCCGCCTATGGCTACACCTTC
CSVRGPAYGYTF
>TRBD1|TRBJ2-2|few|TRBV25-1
TGTGCCAGCAGCCCTATTTCGGGACAGGCGTACACCGGGGAGCTGTTTTTT
CASSPISGQAYTGELFF
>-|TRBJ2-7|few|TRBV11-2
TGTGCCAGCAGCTCCGACTGGATTTTCGAGCAGTACTTC
CASSSDWIFEQYF
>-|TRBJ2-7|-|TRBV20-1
TGCAGTGCTAGAAGACCGGCGCCGGGCGAGCAGTACTTC
CSARRPAPGEQYF
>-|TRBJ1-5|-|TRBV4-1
TGCGCCAGCAGCCAAGACGGAGTGATTAGCAATCAGCCCCAGCATTTT
CASSQDGVISNQPQHF
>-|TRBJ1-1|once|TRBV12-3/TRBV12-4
TGTGCCACCGGCAGGGCGAACACTGAAGCTTTCTTT
CATGRANTEAFF
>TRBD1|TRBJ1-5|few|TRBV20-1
TGCAGTGCTCATCAGGGGGCCGGCAATCAGCCCCAGCATTTT
CSAHQGAGNQPQHF
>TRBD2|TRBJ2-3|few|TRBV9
TGTGCCAGCAGCCCCCACGCGGGGGGGTGGACAGATACGCAGTATTTT
CASSPHAGGWTDTQYF
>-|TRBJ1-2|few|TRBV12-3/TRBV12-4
TGTGCCAGCAGGGGGGGACTTAACTATGGCTACACCTTC
CASRGGLNYGYTF
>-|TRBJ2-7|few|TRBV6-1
TGTGCCAGCAGTGAAGTCCCCTCTGACGAGCAGTACTTC
CASSEVPSDEQYF
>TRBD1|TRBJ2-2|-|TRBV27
TGTGCCAGCAAACCGGGACAGGGATTTGGCGGGGAGCTGTTTTTT
CASKPGQGFGGELFF
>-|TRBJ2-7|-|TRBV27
TGTGCCAGCAAGTTCTTAGGATACGAGCAGTACTTC
CASKFLGYEQYF
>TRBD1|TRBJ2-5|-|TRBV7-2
TGTGCCAGCAGCTTAGCGGGGACAGAAGTCTACGAACAGTACTTC
CASSLAGTEVYEQYF